This entry concerns a single T cell receptor beta chain. The antigen is not known. V gave up 7 bases and J gave up 5 bases, with 17 bases separating them. Germline V gene data show CDR1 as SNHLY and CDR2 as FYNNEI. The CDR3 runs to 14 residues. This specimen belongs to a study of cytomegalovirus exposure and HLA in healthy donors. Whole-study results and caveats: A later analysis showed TCR association rates differing by HLA locus, peaking at DRB1 and lowest at HLA-C.

The PCR used 60 Vbeta and 13 Jbeta primers. Only in-frame clones appear in the TCRdb table, and some are missing; sequencing was by immunoSEQ multiplex PCR. This sample has around 170,000 clones, with about four fifths found just once. This sequence originates from a woman aged 25 to 39 in good health and CMV-seronegative. The rearrangement uses TRBV2 and TRBJ1-2; TRBD1 is a possible D gene (6 bases). The sequenced sample was PBMCs. The CDR3 nucleotides are TGTGCCAGCACTGTGCAGGGGTGGGGGTATGGCTACACCTTC. The encoded protein is CASTVQGWGYGYTF.